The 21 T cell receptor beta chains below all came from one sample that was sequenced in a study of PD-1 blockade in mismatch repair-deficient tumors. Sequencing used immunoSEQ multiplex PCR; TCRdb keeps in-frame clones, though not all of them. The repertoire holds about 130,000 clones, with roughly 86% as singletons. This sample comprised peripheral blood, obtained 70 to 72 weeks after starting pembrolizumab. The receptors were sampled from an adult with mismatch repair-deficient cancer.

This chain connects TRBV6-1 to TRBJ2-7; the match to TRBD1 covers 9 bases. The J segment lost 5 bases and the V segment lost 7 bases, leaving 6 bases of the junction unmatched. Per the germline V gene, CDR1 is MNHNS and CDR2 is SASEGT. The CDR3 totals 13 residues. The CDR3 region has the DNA TGTGCCAGCATCCCGGGACAGGGCCACGAGCAGTACTTC. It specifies CASIPGQGHEQYF.

The CDR3 bases are TGTGCCTGGAGTGTAGGGTATACAGGCGACGAGCAGTACTTC. This gives the protein CAWSVGYTGDEQYF. The rearrangement uses TRBV30 and TRBJ2-7; D is possibly TRBD1 (5 bases). This CDR3 contains 14 residues. CDR1 GTSNPN and CDR2 SVGIG come from the germline V gene (reference sequence). The V end lost 0 bases, the J end lost 5 bases, and 14 bases lay between the germline ends.

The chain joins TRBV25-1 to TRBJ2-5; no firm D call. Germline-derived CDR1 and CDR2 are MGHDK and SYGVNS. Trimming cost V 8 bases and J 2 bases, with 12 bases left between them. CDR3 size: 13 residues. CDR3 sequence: CASAKDAQETQYF. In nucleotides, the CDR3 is TGTGCCAGCGCCAAGGACGCACAAGAGACCCAGTACTTC. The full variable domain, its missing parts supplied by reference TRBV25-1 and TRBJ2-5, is EADIYQTPRYLVIGTGKKITLECSQTMGHDKMYWYQQDPGMELHLIHYSYGVNSTEKGDLSSESTVSRIRTEHFPLTLESARPSHTSQYLCASAKDAQETQYFGPGTRLLVL.

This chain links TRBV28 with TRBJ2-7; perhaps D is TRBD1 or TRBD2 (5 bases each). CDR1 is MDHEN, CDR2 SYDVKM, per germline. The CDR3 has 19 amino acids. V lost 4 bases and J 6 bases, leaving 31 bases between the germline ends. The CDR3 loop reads CASSSNVGKGKEFPFEQYF. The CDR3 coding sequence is TGTGCCAGCAGTTCCAACGTCGGGAAGGGGAAGGAGTTCCCTTTCGAGCAGTACTTC.

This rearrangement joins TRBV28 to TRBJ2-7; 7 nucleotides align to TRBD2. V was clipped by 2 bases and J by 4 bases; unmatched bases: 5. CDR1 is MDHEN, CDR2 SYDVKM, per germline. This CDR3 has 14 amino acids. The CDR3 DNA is TGTGCCAGCAGTTTACTAGCGGAGATATACGAGCAGTACTTC. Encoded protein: CASSLLAEIYEQYF.

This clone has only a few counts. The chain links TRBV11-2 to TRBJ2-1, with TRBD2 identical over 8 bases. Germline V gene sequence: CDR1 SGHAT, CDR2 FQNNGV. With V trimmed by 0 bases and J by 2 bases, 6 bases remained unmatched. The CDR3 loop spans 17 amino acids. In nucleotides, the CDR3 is TGTGCCAGCAGCTTAGATTCGGCGGGAGGTCCCTACAATGAGCAGTTCTTC. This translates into CASSLDSAGGPYNEQFF.

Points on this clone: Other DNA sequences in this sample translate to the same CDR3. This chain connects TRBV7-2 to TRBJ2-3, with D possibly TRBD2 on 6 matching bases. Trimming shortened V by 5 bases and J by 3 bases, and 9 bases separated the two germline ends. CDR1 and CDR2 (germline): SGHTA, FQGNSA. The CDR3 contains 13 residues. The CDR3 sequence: CASSRESTDTQYF. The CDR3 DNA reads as TGTGCCAGCAGCCGGGAGTCAACAGATACGCAGTATTTT. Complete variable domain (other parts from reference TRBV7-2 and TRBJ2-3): GAGVSQSPSNKVTEKGKDVELRCDPISGHTALYWYRQSLGQGLEFLIYFQGNSAPDKSGLPSDRFSAERTGGSVSTLTIQRTQQEDSAVYLCASSRESTDTQYFGPGTRLTVL.

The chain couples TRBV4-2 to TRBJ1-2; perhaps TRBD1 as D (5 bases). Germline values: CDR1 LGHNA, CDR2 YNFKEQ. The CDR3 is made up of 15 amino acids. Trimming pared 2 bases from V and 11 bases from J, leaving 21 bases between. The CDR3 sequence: CASSQSRQGATGYTF. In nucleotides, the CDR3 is TGTGCCAGCAGCCAATCCAGGCAGGGAGCAACTGGGTACACCTTC.

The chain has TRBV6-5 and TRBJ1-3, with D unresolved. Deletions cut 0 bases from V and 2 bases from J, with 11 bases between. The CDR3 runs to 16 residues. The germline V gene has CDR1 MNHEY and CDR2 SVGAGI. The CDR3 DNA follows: TGTGCCAGCAGTTACTCCGCGGGTTTTGCTGGAAACACCATATATTTT. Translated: CASSYSAGFAGNTIYF.

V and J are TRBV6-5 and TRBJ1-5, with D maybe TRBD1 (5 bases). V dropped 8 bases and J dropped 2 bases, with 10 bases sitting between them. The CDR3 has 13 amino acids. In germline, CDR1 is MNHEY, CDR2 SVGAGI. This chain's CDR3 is CASGQGGNQPQHF. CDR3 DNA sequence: TGTGCCAGCGGCCAAGGGGGCAATCAGCCCCAGCATTTT.

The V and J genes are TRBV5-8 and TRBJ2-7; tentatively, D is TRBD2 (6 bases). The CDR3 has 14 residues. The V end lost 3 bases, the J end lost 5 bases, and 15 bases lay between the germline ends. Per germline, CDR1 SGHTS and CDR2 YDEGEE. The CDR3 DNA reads TGTGCCAGCAGCTCCGGAGGGCCGATGGACGAGCAGTACTTC. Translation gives CASSSGGPMDEQYF.

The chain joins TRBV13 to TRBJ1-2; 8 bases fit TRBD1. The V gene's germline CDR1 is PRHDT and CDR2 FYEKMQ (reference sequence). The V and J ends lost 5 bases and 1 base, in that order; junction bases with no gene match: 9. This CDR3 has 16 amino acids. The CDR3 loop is CASSNPGTGYNYGYTF. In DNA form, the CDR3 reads TGTGCCAGCAGCAACCCCGGGACAGGTTATAACTATGGCTACACCTTC.

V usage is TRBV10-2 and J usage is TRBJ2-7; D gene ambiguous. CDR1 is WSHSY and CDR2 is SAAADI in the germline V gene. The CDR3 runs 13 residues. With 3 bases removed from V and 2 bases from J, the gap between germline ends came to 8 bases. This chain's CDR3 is CASSDGSPYEQYF. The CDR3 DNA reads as TGCGCCAGCAGTGACGGCAGCCCCTACGAGCAGTACTTC.

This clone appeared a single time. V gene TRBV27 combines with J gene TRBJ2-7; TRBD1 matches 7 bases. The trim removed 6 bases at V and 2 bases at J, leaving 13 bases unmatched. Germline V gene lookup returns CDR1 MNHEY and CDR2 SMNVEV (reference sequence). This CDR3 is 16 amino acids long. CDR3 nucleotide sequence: TGTGCCAGCAGCCCGAGCCAGGGACAGCGGACCTACGAGCAGTACTTC. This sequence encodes CASSPSQGQRTYEQYF.

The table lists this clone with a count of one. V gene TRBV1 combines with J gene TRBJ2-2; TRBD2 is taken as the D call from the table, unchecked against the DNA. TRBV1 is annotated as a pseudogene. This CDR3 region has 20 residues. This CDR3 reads CTSRQNLCREYSPNTGELFF. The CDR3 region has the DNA TGCACCAGCAGGCAAAACCTCTGCCGGGAGTATTCCCCGAACACCGGGGAGCTGTTTTTT.

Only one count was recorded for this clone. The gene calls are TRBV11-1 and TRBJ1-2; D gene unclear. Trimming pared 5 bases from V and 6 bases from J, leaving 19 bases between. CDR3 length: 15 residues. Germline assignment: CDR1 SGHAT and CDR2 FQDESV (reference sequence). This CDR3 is CASSPRTPFGDGYTF. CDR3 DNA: TGTGCCAGCAGCCCCCGCACCCCCTTCGGCGATGGCTACACCTTC.

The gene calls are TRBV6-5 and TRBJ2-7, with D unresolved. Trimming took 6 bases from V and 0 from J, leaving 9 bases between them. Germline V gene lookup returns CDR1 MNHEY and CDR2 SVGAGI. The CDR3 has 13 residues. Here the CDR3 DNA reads TGTGCCAGCAGCTTCAGGAGCTCCTACGAGCAGTACTTC. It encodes CASSFRSSYEQYF.

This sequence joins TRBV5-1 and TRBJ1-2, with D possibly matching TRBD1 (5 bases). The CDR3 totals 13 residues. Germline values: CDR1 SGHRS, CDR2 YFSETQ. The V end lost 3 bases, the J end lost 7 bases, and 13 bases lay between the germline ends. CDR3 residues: CASSWAGPSGYTF. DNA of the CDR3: TGCGCCAGCAGCTGGGCAGGGCCTAGTGGCTACACCTTC.

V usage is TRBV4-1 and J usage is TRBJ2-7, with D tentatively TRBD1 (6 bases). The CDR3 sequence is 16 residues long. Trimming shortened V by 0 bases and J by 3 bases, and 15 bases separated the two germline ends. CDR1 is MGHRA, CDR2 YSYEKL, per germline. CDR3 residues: CASSQDSGQINYEQYF. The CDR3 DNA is TGCGCCAGCAGCCAAGATTCCGGACAGATTAACTACGAGCAGTACTTC.

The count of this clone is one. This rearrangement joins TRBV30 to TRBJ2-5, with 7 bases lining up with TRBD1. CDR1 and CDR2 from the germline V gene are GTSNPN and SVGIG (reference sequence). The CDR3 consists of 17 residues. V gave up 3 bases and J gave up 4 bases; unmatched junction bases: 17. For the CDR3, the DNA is TGTGCCTGGAGGGCCGCAGGGGGAAATCGCCCTCGAGAGACCCAGTACTTC. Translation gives CAWRAAGGNRPRETQYF.

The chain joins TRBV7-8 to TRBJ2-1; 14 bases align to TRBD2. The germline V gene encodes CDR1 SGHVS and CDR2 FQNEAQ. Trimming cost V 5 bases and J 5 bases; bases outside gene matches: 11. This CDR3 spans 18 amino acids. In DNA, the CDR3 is TGTGCCAGCAGCCCCCGACTAGCGGGAGGGTTGGTTGACAATGAGCAGTTCTTC. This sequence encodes CASSPRLAGGLVDNEQFF.